This section outlines one T cell receptor (beta chain) sequence together with its context. The antigen remains undetermined. One junction end disagrees with the germline gene, perhaps due to a read error. Aged 18 to 65, the patients with hyperthyroidism had under 2 months' duration and were newly diagnosed. This sample was included in a study of Graves' ophthalmopathy and Graves' hyperthyroidism. Findings and caveats of the study: Most thyroid clonotypes with frequency above 0.001 were detected in blood too.

Amplified material comprised TCR beta CDR3 regions derived from RNA transcripts. RT-PCR with HTBI primers came first, then second-round multiplex PCR. One entry per CDR3 protein, called by TCRdb with MiXCR from the multiplex PCR reads. The repertoire consists of roughly 1.1 million distinct CDR3 sequences, with roughly 35% occurring once and the leading ten covering around 10%. Germline V gives CDR1 LNHDA, CDR2 SQIVND (reference sequence). The CDR3 runs 16 residues. This clonotype was sampled from an adult man with Graves' hyperthyroidism. The chain employs TRBV19 and TRBJ1-3; no reliable D call. The sequenced sample consisted of peripheral blood or thyroid tissue (not recorded which). The CDR3 loop is CASSLRGGPSGNTVYF. CDR3 in DNA: TGTGCCAGTAGTCTACGCGGAGGGCCCTCTGGAAACACCGTATATTTT.